The 11 T cell receptor beta chains below were found in one sample sequenced in a study of T cells in Graves' hyperthyroidism and ophthalmopathy. TCR beta CDR3 sequences were amplified from RNA transcripts. TCR CDR3 underwent first-round RT-PCR with the HTBI primer set. TCRdb re-called the multiplex PCR reads through MiXCR, storing one row per CDR3 protein. Here the sample spans fewer than 550,000 distinct CDR3 sequences, approximately 25% being singletons. Sequencing was carried out using blood. These receptors all stem from a woman between 25 and 40 years old with Graves' ophthalmopathy.

In its sample, this clonotype was seen a few times. V gene TRBV6-5 combines with J gene TRBJ1-5; a weak D match, TRBD1 (5 bases). CDR1 is MNHEY, CDR2 SVGAGI, per germline. Trimming took 3 bases from V and 6 from J, leaving 12 bases between them. The length of the CDR3 is 14 residues. The CDR3, as DNA: TGTGCCAGCAGTTATGAGGGGCATGGTCAGCCCCAGCATTTT. This encodes CASSYEGHGQPQHF.

This chain connects TRBV20-1 to TRBJ2-5, with 10 bases fitting TRBD1. CDR3 length equals 13 residues. V was clipped by 0 bases and J by 10 bases; unmatched bases: 5. Germline values: CDR1 DFQATT, CDR2 SNEGSKA (reference sequence). The CDR3 DNA is TGCAGTGCTAGAGATCAGGGGACAGGGGTCCAGTACTTC. Translating it yields CSARDQGTGVQYF.

The chain carries TRBV18 and TRBJ1-2; D is perhaps TRBD1 (5 bases). V was clipped by 3 bases and J by 3 bases, with 11 bases between them. The germline gives CDR1 KGHSH, CDR2 LQKENI. This CDR3 is built from 14 residues. The DNA of the CDR3 is TGTGCCAGCTCACCGCAGGGAGACGACTATGGCTACACCTTC. It yields the protein CASSPQGDDYGYTF.

Note on this clonotype: With a much larger clone just one base away, this may be a read error. The chain links TRBV29-1 to TRBJ2-5; 8 bases fit TRBD1. The CDR3 is 15 amino acids. After removal of 3 bases from V and 2 bases from J, the junction contained 8 bases not matched to a gene. Germline lookup yields CDR1 SQVTM and CDR2 ANQGSEA. CDR3 coding DNA: TGCAGCGTTGATATGGGACAGGAGCCTCAAGAGACCCAGTACTTC. This translates into CSVDMGQEPQETQYF.

This clonotype showed up many times. This sequence joins TRBV7-3 and TRBJ2-2; D not resolved. CDR3 length equals 13 residues. Trimming took 5 bases from V and 6 from J, leaving 10 bases between them. Looked up from germline, CDR1 is SGHTA and CDR2 is FQGTGA. The CDR3 here is CASSHPPPGELFF. In nucleotides, the CDR3 is TGTGCCAGCAGCCACCCCCCCCCCGGGGAGCTGTTTTTT.

This clonotype appeared many times. The chain is built from TRBV28 and TRBJ1-2; no clear D gene. The CDR3 loop spans 15 amino acids. The germline gives CDR1 MDHEN, CDR2 SYDVKM. Trimming stripped 7 bases from V and 0 bases from J, with 15 bases between. Written as DNA, the CDR3 is TGTGCCAGCACCGACCAAGTAGACACTAACTATGGCTACACCTTC. It encodes CASTDQVDTNYGYTF.

This clonotype has at least ten counts. The chain joins TRBV6-5 to TRBJ1-1; unclear D gene. Germline CDR1 is MNHEY and CDR2 is SVGAGI. The V end lost 2 bases, the J end lost 5 bases, and 12 bases lay between the germline ends. This CDR3 contains 14 residues. In DNA, the CDR3 is TGTGCCAGCAGTTACGGCGGGGTCGAGACTGAAGCTTTCTTT. This sequence encodes CASSYGGVETEAFF.

At least ten counts were recorded for this clonotype. The J gene is TRBJ2-7, the V gene TRBV7-8; TRBD1 matches 9 bases. The CDR3 contains 16 residues. Germline V gives CDR1 SGHVS, CDR2 FQNEAQ. V was clipped by 2 bases and J by 3 bases; unmatched bases: 8. CDR3: CASSLRRDRANYEQYF. CDR3 nucleotide sequence: TGTGCCAGCAGCTTAAGAAGGGACAGGGCAAACTACGAGCAGTACTTC.

This clonotype was picked up many times. The chain recombines TRBV7-3 with TRBJ1-1; D is undetermined. Germline V gene lookup returns CDR1 SGHTA and CDR2 FQGTGA. The CDR3 spans 14 residues. The V gene lost 5 bases and the J gene lost 4 bases, with 14 bases spanning the gap. The CDR3 nucleotides are TGTGCCAGCAGCCCCCCTGGACGCCCCACTGAAGCTTTCTTT. Protein: CASSPPGRPTEAFF.

Many counts were recorded for this clonotype. The chain links TRBV7-9 to TRBJ1-5, with D possibly TRBD1 on 5 matching bases. This CDR3 is built from 15 residues. Trimming took 3 bases from V and 2 from J, leaving 11 bases between them. From germline, CDR1 is SEHNR and CDR2 FQNEAQ (reference sequence). The CDR3 DNA reads TGTGCCAGCAGCTTCCAAGGGGATGGCAATCAGCCCCAGCATTTT. Encoded protein: CASSFQGDGNQPQHF.

This clonotype was counted at least ten times. This chain uses TRBV27 with TRBJ2-5; D remains unclear. V was clipped by 5 bases and J by 2 bases, with 12 bases between them. Germline CDR1 MNHEY, CDR2 SMNVEV (reference sequence). CDR3 length equals 14 residues. The CDR3 coding sequence is TGTGCCAGCAGTCCTTGGCAGAGTCAAGAGACCCAGTACTTC. This gives the protein CASSPWQSQETQYF.